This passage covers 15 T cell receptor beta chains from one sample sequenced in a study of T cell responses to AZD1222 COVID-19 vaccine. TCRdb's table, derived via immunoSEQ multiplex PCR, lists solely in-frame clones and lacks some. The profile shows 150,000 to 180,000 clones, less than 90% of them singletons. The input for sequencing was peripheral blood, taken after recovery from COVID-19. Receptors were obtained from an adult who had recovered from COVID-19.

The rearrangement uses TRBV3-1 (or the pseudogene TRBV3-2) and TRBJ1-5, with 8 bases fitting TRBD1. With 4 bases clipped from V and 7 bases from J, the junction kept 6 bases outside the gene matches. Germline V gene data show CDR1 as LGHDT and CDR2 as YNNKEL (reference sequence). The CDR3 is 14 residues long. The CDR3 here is CASSLGQGGQPQHF. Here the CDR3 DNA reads TGTGCCAGCAGCCTCGGACAGGGAGGGCAGCCCCAGCATTTT.

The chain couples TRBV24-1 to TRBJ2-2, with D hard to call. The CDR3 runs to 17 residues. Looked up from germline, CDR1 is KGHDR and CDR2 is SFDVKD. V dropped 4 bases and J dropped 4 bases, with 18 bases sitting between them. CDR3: CATSDQHTTVSTGELFF. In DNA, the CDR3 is TGTGCCACCAGTGACCAACATACGACGGTCTCCACCGGGGAGCTGTTTTTT.

CDR3 region: CASSIRGTASSYNEQFF. The CDR3 nucleotides are TGTGCCAGTAGTATCCGGGGGACTGCGAGCTCCTACAATGAGCAGTTCTTC. The chain employs TRBV19 and TRBJ2-1; the D gene is possibly TRBD2 (6 bases). V gave up 3 bases and J gave up 0 bases, with 15 bases separating them. Germline-derived CDR1 and CDR2 are LNHDA and SQIVND (reference sequence). CDR3 length: 17 residues.

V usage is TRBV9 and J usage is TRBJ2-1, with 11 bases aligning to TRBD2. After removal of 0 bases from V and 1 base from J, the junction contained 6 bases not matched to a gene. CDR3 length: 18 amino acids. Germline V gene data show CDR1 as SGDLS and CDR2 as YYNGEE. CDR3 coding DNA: TGTGCCAGCAGCGTAGGGGCTAGCGGGAGGAGGTCCTACAATGAGCAGTTCTTC. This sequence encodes CASSVGASGRRSYNEQFF.

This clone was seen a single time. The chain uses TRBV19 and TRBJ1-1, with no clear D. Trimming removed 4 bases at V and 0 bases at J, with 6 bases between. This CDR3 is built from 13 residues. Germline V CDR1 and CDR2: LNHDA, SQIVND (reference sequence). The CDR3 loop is CASSSNLNTEAFF. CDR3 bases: TGTGCCAGTAGTAGTAACTTGAACACTGAAGCTTTCTTT. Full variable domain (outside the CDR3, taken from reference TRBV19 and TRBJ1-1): DGGITQSPKYLFRKEGQNVTLSCEQNLNHDAMYWYRQDPGQGLRLIYYSQIVNDFQKGDIAEGYSVSREKKESFPLTVTSAQKNPTAFYLCASSSNLNTEAFFGQGTRLTVV.

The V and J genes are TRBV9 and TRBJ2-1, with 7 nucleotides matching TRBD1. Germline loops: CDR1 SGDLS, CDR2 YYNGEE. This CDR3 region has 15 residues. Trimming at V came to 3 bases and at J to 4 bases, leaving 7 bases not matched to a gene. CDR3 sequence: CASSAEGATYNEQFF. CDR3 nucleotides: TGTGCCAGCAGCGCCGAGGGGGCCACATACAATGAGCAGTTCTTC.

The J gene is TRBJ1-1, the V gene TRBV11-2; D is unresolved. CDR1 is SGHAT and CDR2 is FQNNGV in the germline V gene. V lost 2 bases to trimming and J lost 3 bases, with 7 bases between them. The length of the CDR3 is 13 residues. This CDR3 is CASSLNRYTEAFF. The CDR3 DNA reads TGTGCCAGCAGCTTAAACCGCTACACTGAAGCTTTCTTT. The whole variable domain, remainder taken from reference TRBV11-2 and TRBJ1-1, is EAGVAQSPRYKIIEKRQSVAFWCNPISGHATLYWYQQILGQGPKLLIQFQNNGVVDDSQLPKDRFSAERLKGVDSTLKIQPAKLEDSAVYLCASSLNRYTEAFFGQGTRLTVV.

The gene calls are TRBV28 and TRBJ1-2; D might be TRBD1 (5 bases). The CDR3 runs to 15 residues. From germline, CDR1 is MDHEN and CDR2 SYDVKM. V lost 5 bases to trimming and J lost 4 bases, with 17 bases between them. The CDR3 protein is CASSPGGVPPYGYTF. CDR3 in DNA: TGTGCCAGCAGTCCGGGGGGGGTTCCCCCCTATGGCTACACCTTC.

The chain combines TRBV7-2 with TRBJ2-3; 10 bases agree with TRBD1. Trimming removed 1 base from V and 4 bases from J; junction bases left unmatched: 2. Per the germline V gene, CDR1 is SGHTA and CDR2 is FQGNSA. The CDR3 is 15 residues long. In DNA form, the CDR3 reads TGTGCCAGCAGCTTAGTAGGACAGGGGGCAGATACGCAGTATTTT. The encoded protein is CASSLVGQGADTQYF.

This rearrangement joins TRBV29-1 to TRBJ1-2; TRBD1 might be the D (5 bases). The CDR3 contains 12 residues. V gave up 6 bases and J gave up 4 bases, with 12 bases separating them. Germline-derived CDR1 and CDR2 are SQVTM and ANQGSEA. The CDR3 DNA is TGCAGCGTGGGCGGGGGTGGCTATGGCTACACCTTC. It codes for CSVGGGGYGYTF.

The CDR3 bases are TGTGCCAGCAGCGTTGAACCTAACACCGGGGAGCTGTTTTTT. Residues: CASSVEPNTGELFF. The genes are TRBV9 and TRBJ2-2; D ambiguous. CDR1 and CDR2 from the germline V gene are SGDLS and YYNGEE. Trimming took 2 bases from V and 2 from J, leaving 7 bases between them. The CDR3 has 14 residues.

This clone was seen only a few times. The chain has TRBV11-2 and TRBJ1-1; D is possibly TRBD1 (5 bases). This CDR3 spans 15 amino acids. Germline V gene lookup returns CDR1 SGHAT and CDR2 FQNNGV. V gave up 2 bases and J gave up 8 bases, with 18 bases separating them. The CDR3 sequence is CASSLSQAGLWEAFF. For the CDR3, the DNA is TGTGCCAGCAGCTTAAGCCAGGCGGGGCTTTGGGAAGCTTTCTTT.

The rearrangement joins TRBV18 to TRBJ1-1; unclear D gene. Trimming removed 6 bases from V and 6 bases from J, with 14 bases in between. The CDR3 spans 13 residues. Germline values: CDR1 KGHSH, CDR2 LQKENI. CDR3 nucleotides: TGTGCCAGCTCTGAGGGTGCGGGGTCTGAAGCTTTCTTT. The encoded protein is CASSEGAGSEAFF.

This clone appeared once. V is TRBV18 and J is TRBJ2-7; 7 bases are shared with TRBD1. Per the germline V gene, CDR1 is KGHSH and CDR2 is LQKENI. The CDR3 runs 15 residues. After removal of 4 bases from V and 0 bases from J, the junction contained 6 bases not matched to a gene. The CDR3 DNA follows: TGTGCCAGCTCACTTTCGGGACAGCGCTCCTACGAGCAGTACTTC. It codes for CASSLSGQRSYEQYF.

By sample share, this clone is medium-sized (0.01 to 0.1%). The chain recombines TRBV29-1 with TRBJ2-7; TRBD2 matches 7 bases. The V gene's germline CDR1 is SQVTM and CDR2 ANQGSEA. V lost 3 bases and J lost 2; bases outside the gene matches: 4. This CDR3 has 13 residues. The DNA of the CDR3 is TGCAGCGTTGAGGGGGGGACTACCTACGAGCAGTACTTC. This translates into CSVEGGTTYEQYF.